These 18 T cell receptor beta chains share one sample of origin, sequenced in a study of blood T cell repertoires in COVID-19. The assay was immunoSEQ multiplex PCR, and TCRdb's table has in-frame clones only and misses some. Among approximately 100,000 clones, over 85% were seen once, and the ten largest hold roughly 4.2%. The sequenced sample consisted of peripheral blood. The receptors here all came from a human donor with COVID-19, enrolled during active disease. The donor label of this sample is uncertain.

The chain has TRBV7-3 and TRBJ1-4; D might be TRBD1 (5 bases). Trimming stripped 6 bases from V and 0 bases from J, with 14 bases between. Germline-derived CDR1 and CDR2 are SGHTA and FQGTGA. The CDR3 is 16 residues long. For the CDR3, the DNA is TGTGCCAGCAGACCATACCGACAGACAACTAATGAAAAACTGTTTTTT. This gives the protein CASRPYRQTTNEKLFF.

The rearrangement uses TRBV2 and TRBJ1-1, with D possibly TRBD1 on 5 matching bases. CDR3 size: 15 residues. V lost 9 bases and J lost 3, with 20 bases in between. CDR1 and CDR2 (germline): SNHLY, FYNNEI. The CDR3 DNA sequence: TGTGCCAGTCCCGAAGGGCAGGGCCGCTACACTGAAGCTTTCTTT. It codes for CASPEGQGRYTEAFF.

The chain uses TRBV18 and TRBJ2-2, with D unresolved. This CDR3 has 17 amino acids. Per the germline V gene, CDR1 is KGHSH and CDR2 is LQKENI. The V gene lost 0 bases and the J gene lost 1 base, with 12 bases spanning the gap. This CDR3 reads CASSPPIPQENTGELFF. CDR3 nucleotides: TGTGCCAGCTCACCACCGATTCCGCAGGAGAACACCGGGGAGCTGTTTTTT.

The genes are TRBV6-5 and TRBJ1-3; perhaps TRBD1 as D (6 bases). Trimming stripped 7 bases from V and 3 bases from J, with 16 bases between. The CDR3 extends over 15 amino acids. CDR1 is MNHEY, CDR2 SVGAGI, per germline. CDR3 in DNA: TGTGCCAGCACCGAGACAGGAGAATATGGAAACACCATATATTTT. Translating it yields CASTETGEYGNTIYF.

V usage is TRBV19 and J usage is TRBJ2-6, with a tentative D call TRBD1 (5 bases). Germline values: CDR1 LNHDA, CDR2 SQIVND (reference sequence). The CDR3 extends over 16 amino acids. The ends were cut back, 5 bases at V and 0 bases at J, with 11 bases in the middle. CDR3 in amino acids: CASSAREFSGANVLTF. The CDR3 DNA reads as TGTGCCAGTAGTGCCAGGGAATTCTCTGGGGCCAACGTCCTGACTTTC.

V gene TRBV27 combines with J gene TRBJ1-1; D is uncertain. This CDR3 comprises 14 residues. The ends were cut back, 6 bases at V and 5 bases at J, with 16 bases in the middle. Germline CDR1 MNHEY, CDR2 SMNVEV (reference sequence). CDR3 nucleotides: TGTGCCAGCAGCCCCTGGGAGGGCGCAACTGAAGCTTTCTTT. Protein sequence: CASSPWEGATEAFF.

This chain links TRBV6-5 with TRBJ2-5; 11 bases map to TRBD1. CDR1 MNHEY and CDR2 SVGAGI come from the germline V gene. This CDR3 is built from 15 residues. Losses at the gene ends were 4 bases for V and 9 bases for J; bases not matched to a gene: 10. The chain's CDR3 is CASSSLGQGGVAQYF. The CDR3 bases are TGTGCCAGCAGTTCCTTGGGACAGGGGGGGGTGGCCCAGTACTTC.

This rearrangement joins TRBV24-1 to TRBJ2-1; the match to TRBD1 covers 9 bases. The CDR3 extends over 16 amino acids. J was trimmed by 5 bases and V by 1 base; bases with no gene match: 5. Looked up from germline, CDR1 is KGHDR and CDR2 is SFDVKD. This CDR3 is CATSDLVQGANNEQFF. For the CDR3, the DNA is TGTGCCACCAGTGATTTAGTACAGGGGGCCAACAATGAGCAGTTCTTC.

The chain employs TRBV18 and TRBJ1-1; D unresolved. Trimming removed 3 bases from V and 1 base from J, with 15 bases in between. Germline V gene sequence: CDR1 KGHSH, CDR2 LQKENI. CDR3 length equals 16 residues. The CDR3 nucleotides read TGTGCCAGCTCACCGTCGGAGGGATCGTCGAACACTGAAGCTTTCTTT. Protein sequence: CASSPSEGSSNTEAFF.

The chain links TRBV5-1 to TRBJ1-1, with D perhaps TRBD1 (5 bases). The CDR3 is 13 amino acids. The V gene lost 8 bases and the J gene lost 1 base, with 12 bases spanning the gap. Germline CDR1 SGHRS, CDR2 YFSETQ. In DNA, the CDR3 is TGCGCCAGTACCTCGGGGGGGAACACTGAAGCTTTCTTT. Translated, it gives CASTSGGNTEAFF.

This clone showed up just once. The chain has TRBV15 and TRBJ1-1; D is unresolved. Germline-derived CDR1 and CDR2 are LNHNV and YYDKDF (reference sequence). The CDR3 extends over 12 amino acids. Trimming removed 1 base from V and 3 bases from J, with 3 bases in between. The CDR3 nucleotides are TGTGCCACCAGCAGAGCGGACACTGAAGCTTTCTTT. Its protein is CATSRADTEAFF.

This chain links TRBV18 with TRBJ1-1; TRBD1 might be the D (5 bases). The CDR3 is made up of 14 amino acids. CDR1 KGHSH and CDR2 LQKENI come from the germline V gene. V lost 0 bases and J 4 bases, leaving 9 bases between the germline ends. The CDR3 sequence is CASSPPTDLTEAFF. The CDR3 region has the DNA TGTGCCAGCTCACCACCGACAGACCTCACTGAAGCTTTCTTT.

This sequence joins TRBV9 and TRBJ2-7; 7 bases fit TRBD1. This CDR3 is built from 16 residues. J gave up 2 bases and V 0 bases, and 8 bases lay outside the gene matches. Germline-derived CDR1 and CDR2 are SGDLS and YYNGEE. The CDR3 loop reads CASSVAETGDPYEQYF. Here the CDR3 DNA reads TGTGCCAGCAGCGTAGCGGAAACAGGGGATCCCTACGAGCAGTACTTC.

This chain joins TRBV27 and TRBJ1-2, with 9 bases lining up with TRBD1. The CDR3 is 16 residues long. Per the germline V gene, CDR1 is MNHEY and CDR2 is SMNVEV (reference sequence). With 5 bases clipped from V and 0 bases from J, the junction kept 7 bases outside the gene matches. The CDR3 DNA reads TGTGCCAGCAGTCCCGGGACAGGGTTAGCTAACTATGGCTACACCTTC. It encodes CASSPGTGLANYGYTF.

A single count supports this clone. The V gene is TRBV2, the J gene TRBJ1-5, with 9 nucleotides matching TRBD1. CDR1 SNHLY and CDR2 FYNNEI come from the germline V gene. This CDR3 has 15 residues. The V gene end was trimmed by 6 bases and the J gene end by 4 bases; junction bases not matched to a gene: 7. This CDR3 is CASSGDRAGNQPQHF. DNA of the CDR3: TGTGCCAGCAGCGGGGACAGGGCCGGGAATCAGCCCCAGCATTTT.

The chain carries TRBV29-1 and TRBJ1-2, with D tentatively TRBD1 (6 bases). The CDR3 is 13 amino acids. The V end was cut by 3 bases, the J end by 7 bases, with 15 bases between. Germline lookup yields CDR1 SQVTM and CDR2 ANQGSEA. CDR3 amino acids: CSVDRSGGGGYTF. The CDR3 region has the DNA TGCAGCGTTGATAGGTCGGGGGGCGGTGGCTACACCTTC.

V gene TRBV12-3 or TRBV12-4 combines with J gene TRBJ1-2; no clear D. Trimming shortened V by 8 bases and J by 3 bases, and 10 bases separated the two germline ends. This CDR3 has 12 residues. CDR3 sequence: CASSEGHYGYTF. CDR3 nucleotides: TGTGCCAGCTCCGAGGGCCACTATGGCTACACCTTC.

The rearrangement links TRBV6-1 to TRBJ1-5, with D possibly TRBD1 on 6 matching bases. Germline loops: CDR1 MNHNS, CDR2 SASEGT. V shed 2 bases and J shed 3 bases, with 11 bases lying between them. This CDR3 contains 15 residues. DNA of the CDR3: TGTGCCAGCAGTGAAAAGGGACATTTCAATCAGCCCCAGCATTTT. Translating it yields CASSEKGHFNQPQHF.